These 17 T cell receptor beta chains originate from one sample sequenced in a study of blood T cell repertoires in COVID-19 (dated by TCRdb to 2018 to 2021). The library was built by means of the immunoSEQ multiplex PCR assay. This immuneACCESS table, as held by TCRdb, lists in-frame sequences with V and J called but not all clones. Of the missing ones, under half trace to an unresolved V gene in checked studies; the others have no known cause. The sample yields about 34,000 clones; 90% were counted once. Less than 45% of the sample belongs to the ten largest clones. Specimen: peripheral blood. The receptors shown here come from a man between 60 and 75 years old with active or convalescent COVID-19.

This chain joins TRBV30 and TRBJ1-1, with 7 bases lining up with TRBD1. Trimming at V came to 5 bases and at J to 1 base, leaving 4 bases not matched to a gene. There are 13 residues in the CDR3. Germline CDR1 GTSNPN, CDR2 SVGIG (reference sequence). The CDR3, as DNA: TGTGCCTGGCTGGGACAGCCGAACACTGAAGCTTTCTTT. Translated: CAWLGQPNTEAFF.

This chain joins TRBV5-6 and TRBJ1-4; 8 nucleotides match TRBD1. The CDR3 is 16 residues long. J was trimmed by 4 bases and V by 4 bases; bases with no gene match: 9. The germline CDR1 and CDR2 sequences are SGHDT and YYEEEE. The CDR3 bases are TGTGCCAGCAGCGGGCGGACAGGGTGGGGTAATGAAAAACTGTTTTTT. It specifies CASSGRTGWGNEKLFF.

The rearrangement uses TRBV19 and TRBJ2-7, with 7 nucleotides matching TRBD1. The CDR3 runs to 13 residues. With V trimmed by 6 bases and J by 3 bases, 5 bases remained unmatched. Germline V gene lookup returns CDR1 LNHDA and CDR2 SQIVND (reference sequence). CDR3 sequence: CASSTGDSYEQYF. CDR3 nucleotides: TGTGCCAGTAGCACAGGGGATAGCTACGAGCAGTACTTC.

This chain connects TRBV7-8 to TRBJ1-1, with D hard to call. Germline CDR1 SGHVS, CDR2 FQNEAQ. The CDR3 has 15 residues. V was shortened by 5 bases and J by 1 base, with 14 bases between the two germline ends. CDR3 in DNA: TGTGCCAGCAGCCAACGACGGGATACGAACACTGAAGCTTTCTTT. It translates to CASSQRRDTNTEAFF.

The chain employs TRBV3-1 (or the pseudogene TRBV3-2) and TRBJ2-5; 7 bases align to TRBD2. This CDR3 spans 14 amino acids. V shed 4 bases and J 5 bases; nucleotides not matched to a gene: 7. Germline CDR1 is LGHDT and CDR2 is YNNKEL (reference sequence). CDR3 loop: CASSLAGGWETQYF. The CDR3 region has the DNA TGTGCCAGCAGCCTGGCCGGGGGGTGGGAGACCCAGTACTTC.

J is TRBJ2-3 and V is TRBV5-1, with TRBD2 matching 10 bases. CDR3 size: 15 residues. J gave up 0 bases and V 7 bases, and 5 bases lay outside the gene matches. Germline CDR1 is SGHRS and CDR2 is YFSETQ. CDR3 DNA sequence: TGCGCCAGCTACTCTAGCGGGGGAAGCACAGATACGCAGTATTTT. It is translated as CASYSSGGSTDTQYF.

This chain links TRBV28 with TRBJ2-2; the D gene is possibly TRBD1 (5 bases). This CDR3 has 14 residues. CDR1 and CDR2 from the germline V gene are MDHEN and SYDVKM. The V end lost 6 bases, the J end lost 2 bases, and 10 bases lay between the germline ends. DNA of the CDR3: TGTGCCAGCAGCATTGACAGAAACACCGGGGAGCTGTTTTTT. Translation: CASSIDRNTGELFF.

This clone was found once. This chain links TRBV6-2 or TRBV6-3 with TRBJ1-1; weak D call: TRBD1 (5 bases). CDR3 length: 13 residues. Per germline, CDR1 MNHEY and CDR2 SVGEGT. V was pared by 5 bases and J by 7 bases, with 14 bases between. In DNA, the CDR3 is TGTGCCAGCAGTGACACACCAGACAGTGAAGCTTTCTTT. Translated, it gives CASSDTPDSEAFF.

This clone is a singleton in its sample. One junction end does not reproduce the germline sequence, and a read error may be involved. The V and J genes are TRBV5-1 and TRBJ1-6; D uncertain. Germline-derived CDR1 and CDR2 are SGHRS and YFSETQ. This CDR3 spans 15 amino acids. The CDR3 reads CASSLLGESNSPLHF. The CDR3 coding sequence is TGCGCCAGCAGCTTGCTCGGTGAATCGAACTCACCCCTCCATTTT.

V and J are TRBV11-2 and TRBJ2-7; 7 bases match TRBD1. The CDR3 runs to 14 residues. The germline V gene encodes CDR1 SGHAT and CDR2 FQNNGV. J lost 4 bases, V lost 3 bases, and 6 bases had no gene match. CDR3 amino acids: CASSLLTGSYEQYF. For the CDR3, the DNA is TGTGCCAGCAGCTTGCTGACAGGGTCGTACGAGCAGTACTTC.

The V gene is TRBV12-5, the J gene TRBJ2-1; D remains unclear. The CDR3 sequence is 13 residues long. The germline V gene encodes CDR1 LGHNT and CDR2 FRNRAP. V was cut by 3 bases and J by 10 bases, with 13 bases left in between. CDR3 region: CASGFSGAWEQFF. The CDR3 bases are TGTGCTAGTGGTTTCTCAGGTGCCTGGGAGCAGTTCTTC.

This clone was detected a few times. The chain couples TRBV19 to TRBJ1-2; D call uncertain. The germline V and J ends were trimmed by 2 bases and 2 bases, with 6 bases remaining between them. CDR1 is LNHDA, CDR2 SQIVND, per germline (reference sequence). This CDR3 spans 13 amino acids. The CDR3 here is CASSITGNYGYTF. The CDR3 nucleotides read TGTGCCAGTAGTATAACCGGGAACTATGGCTACACCTTC.

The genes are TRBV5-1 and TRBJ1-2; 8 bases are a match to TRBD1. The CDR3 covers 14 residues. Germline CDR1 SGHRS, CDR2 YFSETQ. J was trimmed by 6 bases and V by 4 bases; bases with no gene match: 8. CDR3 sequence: CASSAQGAINGYTF. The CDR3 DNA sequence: TGCGCCAGCAGCGCCCAGGGGGCTATCAATGGCTACACCTTC.

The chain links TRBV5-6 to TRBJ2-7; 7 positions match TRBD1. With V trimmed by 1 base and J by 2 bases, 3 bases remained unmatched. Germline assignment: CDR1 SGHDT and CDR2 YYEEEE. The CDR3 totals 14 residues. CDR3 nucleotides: TGTGCCAGCAGCTTGAGACAGGGTGCCTACGAGCAGTACTTC. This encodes CASSLRQGAYEQYF.

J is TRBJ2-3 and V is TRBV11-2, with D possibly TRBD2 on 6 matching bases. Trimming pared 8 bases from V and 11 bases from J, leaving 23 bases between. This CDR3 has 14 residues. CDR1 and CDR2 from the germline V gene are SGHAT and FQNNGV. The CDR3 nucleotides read TGTGCCAGCGTCGGGACTTTAGGGTATGGGGTGCAGTATTTT. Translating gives CASVGTLGYGVQYF.

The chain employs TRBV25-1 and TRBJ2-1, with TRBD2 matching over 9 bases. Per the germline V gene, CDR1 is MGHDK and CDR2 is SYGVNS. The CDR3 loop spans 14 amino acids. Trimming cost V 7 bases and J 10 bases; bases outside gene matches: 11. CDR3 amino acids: CASIRSGGYSEQFF. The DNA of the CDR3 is TGTGCCAGCATTCGGAGCGGGGGGTACTCAGAGCAGTTCTTC.

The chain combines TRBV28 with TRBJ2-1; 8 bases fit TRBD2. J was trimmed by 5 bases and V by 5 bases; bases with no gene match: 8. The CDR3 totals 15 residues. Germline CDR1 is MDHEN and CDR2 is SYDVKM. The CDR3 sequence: CASSPSGRGNNEQFF. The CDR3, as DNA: TGTGCCAGCAGTCCCAGCGGGAGAGGTAACAATGAGCAGTTCTTC.